Described below is a single T cell receptor beta chain sequence and its context. V dropped 0 bases and J dropped 11; count of bases not matched to a gene: 8. The germline V gene has CDR1 SGHDT and CDR2 YYEEEE. The CDR3 runs 15 residues. TCRdb recomputed calls from the 5' RACE reads with MiXCR, one row per CDR3 protein. The sample shows almost 600,000 distinct CDR3 sequences, approximately 12% of them seen only once. The data are from a study of T cells after yellow fever vaccination. The chain is built from TRBV5-6 and TRBJ2-1; 10 nucleotides agree with TRBD2. Sequenced material: PBMCs, taken on the day of the yellow fever booster vaccination. The sequence was collected from a man younger than 45 who received the YFV17D yellow fever vaccine. DNA of the CDR3: TGTGCCAGCAGCTTGGAGCTAGCGGGAGACTTCAAGCAGTTCTTC. This codes for CASSLELAGDFKQFF.